This TCR beta chain was recovered during a study of cytomegalovirus exposure and HLA in healthy donors. General study points: Per published reports, the classifier diagnosed cytomegalovirus status with high specificity and sensitivity.

Amplification used 60 Vbeta primers and 13 Jbeta primers. Under the authors' procedure: In a later analysis, the count reached 80 million or so unique TCR beta chains, with 10 million to 11 million shared. Assay: immunoSEQ multiplex PCR; the TCRdb copy retains only in-frame clones and omits some. The V and J calls and the clone size are those of that table, but D and trimming were determined from the DNA. The table includes 130,000 to 150,000 clones, roughly 80% detected once. Healthy people donating bone marrow made up the donors. This clone showed up just once. The antigen is unknown. The CDR3 sequence is 14 residues long. V shed 8 bases and J 0 bases; nucleotides not matched to a gene: 3. Germline V gives CDR1 SGDLS, CDR2 YYNGEE.

The clonotype originates from a female donor in good health and CMV-seronegative. The source material was PBMCs. J is TRBJ2-2 and V is TRBV9; 8 positions match TRBD2. DNA of the CDR3: TGTGCCAGTCTGCGGGAGGCGAACACCGGGGAGCTGTTTTTT. The encoded protein is CASLREANTGELFF.